This TCR beta chain was obtained from a study of blood T cell repertoires in COVID-19. Whole-study context: Samples taken during acute and convalescent COVID-19 were collected in the United States, Italy and Spain. PBMCs, B-cell-depleted T cells, or T cells were the source of the cDNA or gDNA that made up the material.

Trimming stripped 4 bases from V and 1 base from J, with 13 bases between. The germline V gene encodes CDR1 SGHRS and CDR2 YFSETQ. There are 15 residues in the CDR3. Original processing notes: For nucleated cells, counts were estimated from reference gene primer amplification. TCRdb's copy holds only in-frame clones and misses some; the assay was immunoSEQ multiplex PCR. V and J calls and clone size are those listed in that table; D and trimming were worked out from the DNA. This table has a few hundred thousand clones, about 87% appearing once. The V and J genes are TRBV5-1 and TRBJ2-3; D is unresolved. Sequencing was done on a sample of peripheral blood. The receptor was derived from a woman between 45 and 60 years old who had recovered from COVID-19. The CDR3 here is CASSPLLPGTDTQYF. The CDR3 region has the DNA TGCGCCAGCAGCCCCCTTCTCCCCGGCACAGATACGCAGTATTTT.